This entry is about one TCR beta chain. Its matching antigen is unknown. The data are from a study of OX40 agonist ivuxolimab in advanced cancers. Turning to the study itself: A male proportion of around 86% was recorded, with mean age about 62 years and range about 23 to 90. General observations from the study: Expanded peripheral T cells had an undetermined antigen specificity. At 0.1 to 3.0 mg/kg and by week 6, clonal expansion occurred in CD4+ and CD8+ blood T cells. Averaged across samples, CD8+ T cells carried more expanded clones than CD4+ did.

The method was immunoSEQ multiplex PCR; TCRdb's version includes in-frame clones alone and lacks a portion of them. This table has roughly 60,000 clones, roughly 86% appearing once. The CDR3 has 15 residues. The junction had 5 bases not matched to a gene; V was cut back by 3 bases and J by 0 bases. Germline assignment: CDR1 SGHTS and CDR2 YDEGEE. The gene calls are TRBV5-8 and TRBJ1-2; TRBD1 matches at 7 bases. The origin of this receptor is an adult with an advanced solid tumor such as melanoma, head and neck, liver or kidney cancer. The source was CD4+ or CD8+ T cells sorted from blood, collected in a trial of the OX40 agonist ivuxolimab. This CDR3 is CASSWRQGTNYGYTF. The DNA of the CDR3 is TGTGCCAGCAGCTGGCGACAGGGTACTAACTATGGCTACACCTTC.